Following are 21 T cell receptor beta chains from one sample sequenced in a study of blood T cell repertoires in COVID-19. Here immunoSEQ multiplex PCR was the method, and the copy in TCRdb shows in-frame clones only, minus some. Altogether fewer than 90,000 clones are present, more than 75% being singletons, with the ten largest covering approximately 1.5%. Sequencing used peripheral blood. These receptors all come from a human donor in a cohort sampled during active COVID-19.

This clone was seen a single time. The chain combines TRBV7-2 with TRBJ2-5, with a possible D match to TRBD2 (6 bases). Germline CDR1 is SGHTA and CDR2 is FQGNSA. The CDR3 runs 13 residues. Trimming took off 5 bases at V and 4 bases at J, with 11 bases between the two ends. The CDR3 DNA reads as TGTGCCAGCAGCCCGGCCGGGGGAGAGACCCAGTACTTC. Translated: CASSPAGGETQYF.

The chain recombines TRBV2 with TRBJ2-5; 7 bases agree with TRBD1. The CDR3 extends over 17 amino acids. V shed 1 base and J 5 bases; nucleotides not matched to a gene: 13. Germline-derived CDR1 and CDR2 are SNHLY and FYNNEI. The CDR3 sequence is CASSEGWKGGIWETQYF. The CDR3 region has the DNA TGTGCCAGCAGTGAAGGTTGGAAAGGGGGCATCTGGGAGACCCAGTACTTC.

The rearrangement uses TRBV7-7 and TRBJ2-7, with 7 bases matching TRBD2. Looked up from germline, CDR1 is SSHAT and CDR2 is FNYEAQ (reference sequence). The J segment lost 6 bases and the V segment lost 4 bases, leaving 15 bases of the junction unmatched. This CDR3 contains 16 residues. The CDR3 loop reads CASSSRPSGAPTEQYV. In DNA form, the CDR3 reads TGTGCCAGCAGCTCTCGACCAAGCGGGGCTCCTACCGAGCAGTACGTC.

The rearrangement uses TRBV6-5 and TRBJ1-5, with 9 positions matching TRBD1. Germline CDR1 and CDR2: MNHEY and SVGAGI. CDR3 length: 15 residues. J was trimmed by 6 bases and V by 0 bases; bases with no gene match: 3. The CDR3 reads CASSYSGTGSQPQHF. The CDR3 DNA sequence: TGTGCCAGCAGTTACTCGGGGACAGGGAGTCAGCCCCAGCATTTT.

The V call is TRBV11-2, the J call TRBJ2-7, with TRBD1 identical over 7 bases. The CDR3 has 13 residues. J lost 2 bases, V lost 3 bases, and 1 base had no gene match. In germline, CDR1 is SGHAT, CDR2 FQNNGV. The CDR3 DNA is TGTGCCAGCAGCTTGACAGGGCCCTACGAGCAGTACGTC. It is translated as CASSLTGPYEQYV.

The rearrangement joins TRBV2 to TRBJ1-3; D gene unclear. Trimming took off 2 bases at V and 7 bases at J, with 12 bases between the two ends. Germline-derived CDR1 and CDR2 are SNHLY and FYNNEI. The CDR3 has 14 amino acids. The CDR3 nucleotides read TGTGCCAGCAGTGAACAGGCCGTCGCTAACACCATATATTTT. Amino acid sequence: CASSEQAVANTIYF.

The J gene is TRBJ2-7, the V gene TRBV5-4; 9 bases are a match to TRBD2. V lost 1 base to trimming and J lost 13 bases; unmatched junction nucleotides: 12. Per the germline V gene, CDR1 is SGHNT and CDR2 is YYREEE (reference sequence). The CDR3 is made up of 14 amino acids. The CDR3 protein is CASSLWREGVYQYF. The CDR3 DNA reads as TGTGCCAGCAGCTTGTGGCGGGAGGGCGTTTATCAATACTTC.

The chain employs TRBV5-1 and TRBJ2-5; 7 nucleotides line up with TRBD1. Germline V gene lookup returns CDR1 SGHRS and CDR2 YFSETQ. The J segment lost 9 bases and the V segment lost 4 bases, leaving 9 bases of the junction unmatched. This CDR3 contains 13 residues. The CDR3, as DNA: TGCGCCAGCAGCCCCGAGACAGGGTCCGCCCAGTACTTC. This translates into CASSPETGSAQYF.

CDR3 coding DNA: TGTGCCAGCAGCAAGGGGATTGGAAACACCATATATTTT. It codes for CASSKGIGNTIYF. This chain connects TRBV9 to TRBJ1-3, with D perhaps TRBD1 (5 bases). The germline V and J ends were trimmed by 4 bases and 3 bases, with 8 bases remaining between them. The length of the CDR3 is 13 residues. Germline V gene sequence: CDR1 SGDLS, CDR2 YYNGEE.

This chain connects TRBV3-1 (or the pseudogene TRBV3-2) to TRBJ1-6; 8 bases fit TRBD1. The CDR3 runs 14 residues. V lost 6 bases to trimming and J lost 5 bases; unmatched junction nucleotides: 3. The V gene's germline CDR1 is LGHDT and CDR2 YNNKEL (reference sequence). The CDR3 nucleotides are TGTGCCAGCAGGCCGGACAGGGATAATTCACCCCTCCACTTT. Residues: CASRPDRDNSPLHF.

In its sample, this clone was seen once. V usage is TRBV15 and J usage is TRBJ1-6, with D perhaps TRBD1 (5 bases). Per germline, CDR1 LNHNV and CDR2 YYDKDF (reference sequence). Trimming left V 2 bases short and J 0 bases short, with 14 bases between. The CDR3 covers 18 residues. The CDR3 spells CATSRPPRGSSYNSPLHF. CDR3 bases: TGTGCCACCAGCAGACCACCAAGGGGTAGCTCCTATAATTCACCCCTCCACTTT.

V gene TRBV30 combines with J gene TRBJ2-7; 13 nucleotides agree with TRBD2. The CDR3 length is 15 residues. V lost 2 bases and J lost 2; bases outside the gene matches: 3. In germline, CDR1 is GTSNPN, CDR2 SVGIG (reference sequence). The CDR3 spells CAWSPGTSGAYEQYV. In DNA form, the CDR3 reads TGTGCCTGGAGTCCCGGGACTAGCGGGGCCTACGAGCAGTACGTC.

V is TRBV6-6 and J is TRBJ1-4; 8 bases fit TRBD1. Germline values: CDR1 MNHNY, CDR2 SVGAGI (reference sequence). The CDR3 length is 14 residues. V dropped 5 bases and J dropped 4; count of bases not matched to a gene: 3. This CDR3 is CASSRQGINEKLFF. CDR3 sequence (DNA): TGTGCCAGCAGTCGACAGGGGATTAATGAAAAACTGTTTTTT.

The chain uses TRBV3-1 (or the pseudogene TRBV3-2) and TRBJ2-2, with 8 bases aligning to TRBD1. The CDR3 has 15 residues. Trimming at V came to 8 bases and at J to 4 bases, leaving 9 bases not matched to a gene. Germline-derived CDR1 and CDR2 are LGHDT and YNNKEL (reference sequence). The CDR3 spells CASSLGQGGTGELFF. CDR3 coding DNA: TGTGCCAGCTCATTAGGACAGGGCGGCACCGGGGAGCTGTTTTTT.

This clone was recorded once. J is TRBJ2-5 and V is TRBV11-2; D gene ambiguous. Trimming pared 2 bases from V and 1 base from J, leaving 11 bases between. The CDR3 extends over 15 amino acids. Per the germline V gene, CDR1 is SGHAT and CDR2 is FQNNGV. The CDR3 DNA is TGTGCCAGCAGCTTAACTGCGCGGTTCCAAGAGACCCAGTACTTC. Its protein is CASSLTARFQETQYF.

The chain employs TRBV19 and TRBJ2-6; D remains unclear. The V end lost 6 bases, the J end lost 8 bases, and 11 bases lay between the germline ends. The CDR3 length is 13 residues. Germline V CDR1 and CDR2: LNHDA, SQIVND (reference sequence). CDR3 nucleotides: TGTGCCAGTAGCACCACCCTATCCAACGTCCTGACTTTC. This translates into CASSTTLSNVLTF.

The rearrangement uses TRBV12-3 or TRBV12-4 and TRBJ1-1, with D unclear. The CDR3 extends over 13 amino acids. Trimming removed 6 bases at V and 0 bases at J, with 8 bases between. The CDR3 reads CASSSLMNTEAFF. CDR3 nucleotide sequence: TGTGCCAGCAGCTCTCTAATGAACACTGAAGCTTTCTTT.

The V gene is TRBV15, the J gene TRBJ2-1, with 8 bases lining up with TRBD2. CDR1 LNHNV and CDR2 YYDKDF come from the germline V gene (reference sequence). The CDR3 spans 16 residues. V shed 1 base, J shed 4 bases, and the junction held 6 bases outside the gene matches. DNA of the CDR3: TGTGCCACCAGCAGAGCGGCGGGGGGTAGTTACAATGAGCAGTTCTTC. Translated, it gives CATSRAAGGSYNEQFF.

This chain joins TRBV12-3 or TRBV12-4 and TRBJ2-5, with D unclear. This CDR3 is 12 amino acids long. V lost 5 bases, J lost 2 bases, and 6 bases lay in between. The CDR3 loop is CASSAGQETQYF. The CDR3 DNA sequence: TGTGCCAGCAGTGCCGGGCAAGAGACCCAGTACTTC.

J is TRBJ2-5 and V is TRBV5-1; possibly TRBD1 for D (6 bases). The CDR3 runs to 13 residues. CDR1 SGHRS and CDR2 YFSETQ come from the germline V gene. Trimming took off 0 bases at V and 4 bases at J, with 7 bases between the two ends. The CDR3 DNA sequence: TGCGCCAGCAGCTTGGGACAGGCAGAGACCCAGTACTTC. Translation gives CASSLGQAETQYF.

The J gene is TRBJ1-2, the V gene TRBV18; 7 positions agree with TRBD1. The CDR3 runs 14 residues. The germline gives CDR1 KGHSH, CDR2 LQKENI. J was trimmed by 5 bases and V by 4 bases; bases with no gene match: 7. CDR3 in amino acids: CASSREGGGYGYTF. In DNA, the CDR3 is TGTGCCAGCTCACGCGAAGGGGGCGGATATGGCTACACCTTC. Using reference TRBV18 and TRBJ1-2 for the parts outside the CDR3, the full variable domain is NAGVMQNPRHLVRRRGQEARLRCSPMKGHSHVYWYRQLPEEGLKFMVYLQKENIIDESGMPKERFSAEFPKEGPSILRIQQVVRGDSAAYFCASSREGGGYGYTFGSGTRLTVV.